A selection of T cell receptor beta chains follows, all from one sample in a study of cytomegalovirus exposure and HLA in healthy donors. This table comes from immunoSEQ multiplex PCR, and its TCRdb copy is limited to in-frame clones, with some not included. The table lists some 180,000 clones, around four fifths of them singletons. The material sequenced was PBMCs. These receptors were collected from a woman aged 25 to 39 in good health and CMV-seronegative. Both conserved end residues are part of each CDR3. The D gene is left open where the match is weak.

v_call d_call cdr3_aa
TRBV4-3 TRBD1 CASSQQDRESYEQFF
TRBV4-3 TRBD2 CASSQEGFPQRGAYNEQFF
TRBV27 . CASSLRNSNQPQHF
TRBV28 . CASRGGAAETQYF
TRBV4-1 TRBD2 CASSQGGLAGGRGWNTGELFF
TRBV11-1 . CASGPTGISYEQYF
TRBV5-4 TRBD2 CASSPGGSGGGRREQYF
TRBV2 . CASILVGTSTDTQYF
TRBV25-1 TRBD1 CASRPGQGYTGELFF
TRBV6-1 . CASSEWTDQYEQYF
TRBV5-4 TRBD1 CASSSNRDRAGANVLTF
TRBV7-9 TRBD1 CASSGTGGYGYTF
TRBV28 TRBD1 CASSGPGQGGYGYTF
TRBV21-1 . CASRRTGSSYEQYF
TRBV6-4 TRBD1 CASNPAGGTDYGYTF
TRBV11-3 TRBD1 CASSLGTGSTEAFF
TRBV2 . CASTLEGGGSSGNTIYF
TRBV7-8 . CASSLAQRGYEQYF
TRBV6-6 TRBD1 CASRYTGGADQPQHF
TRBV6-6 . CASSHGSEQYF
TRBV10-3 . CAISAGGTNEKLFF
TRBV29-1 TRBD1 CSVRSGQPLVSNYGYTF
TRBV10-3 TRBD1 CAIKDRATYEQYF
TRBV18 . CASSPPGLITGELFF
TRBV5-4 . CASSSTVDSYNSPLHF
TRBV5-1 TRBD1 CASSSGQMNTEAFF
TRBV6-5 . CASSYSRLYGELFF
TRBV7-9 TRBD1 CASSLEQGLSPLHF
TRBV5-1 TRBD2 CASSLLAGGTDTQYF
TRBV19 TRBD1 CASSMDREGIRPQHF
TRBV5-4 TRBD1 CASSIGQGDQPQHF
TRBV4-3 TRBD1 CASSQDPGGRVGELFF
TRBV29-1 . CSISGQGINYGYTF
TRBV5-6 TRBD1 CASSPDRGTDTQYF
TRBV5-6 . CASSLLAGTLSYEQYF
TRBV6-1 TRBD1 CASSEDRVLETQYF
TRBV5-6 TRBD2 CASSLVELAGGPWETQYF
TRBV29-1 TRBD1 CSVGQGAGGELFF
TRBV5-4 . CASSQGHRDKEETQYF
TRBV5-4 TRBD2 CASSSELWGGNTGELFF
TRBV5-1 TRBD2 CASSAGTSGDGTDTQYF
TRBV19 TRBD1 CASSMGTGSSYEQYF
TRBV18 TRBD1 CASSPGGTGGTEAFF
TRBV6-5 TRBD1 CASIRQGGEAFF
TRBV27 TRBD1 CASSLKPPGQGGYGYTF
TRBV19 . CASSHYTINEQFF
TRBV18 TRBD1 CASSPKGAGTEAFF
TRBV15 TRBD2 CATSRARTSGSYEQYF
TRBV5-1 . CASSLAPGERGEQYF
TRBV18 . CASSPGTGGSQPQHF